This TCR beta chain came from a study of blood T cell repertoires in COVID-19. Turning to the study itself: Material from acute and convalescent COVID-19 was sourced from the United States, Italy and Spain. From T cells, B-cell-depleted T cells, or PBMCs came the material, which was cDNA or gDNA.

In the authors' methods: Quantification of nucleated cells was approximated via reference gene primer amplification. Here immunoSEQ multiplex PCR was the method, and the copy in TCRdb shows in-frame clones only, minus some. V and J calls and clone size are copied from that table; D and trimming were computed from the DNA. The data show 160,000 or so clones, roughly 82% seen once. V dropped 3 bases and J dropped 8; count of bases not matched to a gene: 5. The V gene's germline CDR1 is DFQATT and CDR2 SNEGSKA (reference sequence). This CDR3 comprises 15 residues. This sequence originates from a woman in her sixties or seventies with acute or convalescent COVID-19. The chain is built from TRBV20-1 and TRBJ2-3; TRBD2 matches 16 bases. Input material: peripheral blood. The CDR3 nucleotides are TGCAGTGCTAGTACCGGGACTAGCGGGGGGGTTACGCAGTATTTT. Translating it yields CSASTGTSGGVTQYF.